This TCR beta chain was retrieved from a study of T cell responses to AZD1222 COVID-19 vaccine. Assay used: immunoSEQ multiplex PCR; TCRdb lists only in-frame clones, some missing. There are 130,000 or so clones in the sample; more than 85% occur only once, and about 2.1% lies in the top ten. The V gene's germline CDR1 is SGHTA and CDR2 FQGNSA. CDR3 size: 15 residues. With 0 bases removed from V and 5 bases from J, the gap between germline ends came to 13 bases. Sample: peripheral blood, taken 28 days after the second AZD1222 dose. The chain employs TRBV7-2 and TRBJ1-1; D not certain. This receptor was taken from an adult who received the AZD1222 COVID-19 vaccine. For the CDR3, the DNA is TGTGCCAGCAGCTTAGCGCCGGCTAGAAAAACTGAAGCTTTCTTT. This encodes CASSLAPARKTEAFF.